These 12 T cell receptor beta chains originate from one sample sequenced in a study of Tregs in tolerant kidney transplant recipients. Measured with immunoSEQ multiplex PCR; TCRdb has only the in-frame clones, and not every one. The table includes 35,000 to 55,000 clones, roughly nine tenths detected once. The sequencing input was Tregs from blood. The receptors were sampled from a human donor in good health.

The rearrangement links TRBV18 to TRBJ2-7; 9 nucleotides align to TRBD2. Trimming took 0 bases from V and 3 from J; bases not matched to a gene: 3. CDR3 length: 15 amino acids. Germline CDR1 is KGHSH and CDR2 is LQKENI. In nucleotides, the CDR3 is TGTGCCAGCTCACCACCGAGCGGGGGGCTCTACGAGCAGTACTTC. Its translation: CASSPPSGGLYEQYF.

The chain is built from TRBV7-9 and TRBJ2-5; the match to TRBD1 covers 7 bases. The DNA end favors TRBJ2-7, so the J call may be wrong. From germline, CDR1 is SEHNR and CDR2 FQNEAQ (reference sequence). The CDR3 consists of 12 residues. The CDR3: CASIDRDYEQYF. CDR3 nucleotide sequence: TGTGCCAGCATCGACAGGGACTACGAGCAGTACTTC.

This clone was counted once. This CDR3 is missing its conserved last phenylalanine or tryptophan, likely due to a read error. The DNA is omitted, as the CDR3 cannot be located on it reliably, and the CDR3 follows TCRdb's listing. The chain's CDR3 is CASSAGTSGRAAYI. V and J are TRBV2 and TRBJ2-7; the table's D call TRBD2 went unverified against the DNA. Germline CDR1 SNHLY, CDR2 FYNNEI. The CDR3 length is 14 residues, termini included.

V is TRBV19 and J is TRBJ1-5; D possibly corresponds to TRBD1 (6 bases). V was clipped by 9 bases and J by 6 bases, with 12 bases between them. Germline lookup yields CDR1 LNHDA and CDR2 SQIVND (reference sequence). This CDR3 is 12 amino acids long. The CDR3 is CASSGGPQPQHF. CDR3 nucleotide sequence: TGTGCCAGCTCGGGGGGCCCTCAGCCCCAGCATTTT.

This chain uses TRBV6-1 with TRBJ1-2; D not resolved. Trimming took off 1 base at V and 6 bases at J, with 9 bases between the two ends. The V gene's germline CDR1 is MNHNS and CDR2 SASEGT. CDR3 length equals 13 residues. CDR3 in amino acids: CASSEGTHNGYTF. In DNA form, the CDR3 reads TGTGCCAGCAGTGAAGGCACTCATAATGGCTACACCTTC.

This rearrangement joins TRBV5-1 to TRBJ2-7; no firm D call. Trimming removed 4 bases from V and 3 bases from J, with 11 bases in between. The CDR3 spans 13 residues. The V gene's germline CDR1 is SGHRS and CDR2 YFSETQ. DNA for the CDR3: TGCGCCAGCAGCCCGACGAGAGGCTACGAGCAGTACTTC. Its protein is CASSPTRGYEQYF.

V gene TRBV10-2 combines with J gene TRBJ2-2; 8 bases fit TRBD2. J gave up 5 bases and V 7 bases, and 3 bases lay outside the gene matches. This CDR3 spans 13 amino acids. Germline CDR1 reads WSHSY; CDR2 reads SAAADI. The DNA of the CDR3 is TGCGCCAGCAAGCGGGGGAGGACCGGGGAGCTGTTTTTT. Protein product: CASKRGRTGELFF.

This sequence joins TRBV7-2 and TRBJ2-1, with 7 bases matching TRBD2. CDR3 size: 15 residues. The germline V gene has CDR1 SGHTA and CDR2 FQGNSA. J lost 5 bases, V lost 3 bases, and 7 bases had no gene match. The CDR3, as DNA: TGTGCCAGCAGCTTTCGCGGGAGACTAAACAATGAGCAGTTCTTC. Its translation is CASSFRGRLNNEQFF.

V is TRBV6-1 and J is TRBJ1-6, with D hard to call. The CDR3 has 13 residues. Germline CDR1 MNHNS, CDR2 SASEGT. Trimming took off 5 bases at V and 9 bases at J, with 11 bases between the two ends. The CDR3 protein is CASSSVLGSPLHF. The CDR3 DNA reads TGTGCCAGCAGTTCAGTATTGGGTTCACCCCTCCACTTT.

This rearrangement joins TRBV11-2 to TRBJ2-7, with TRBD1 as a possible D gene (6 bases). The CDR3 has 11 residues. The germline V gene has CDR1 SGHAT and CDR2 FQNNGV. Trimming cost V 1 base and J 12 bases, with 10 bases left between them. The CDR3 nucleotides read TGTGCCAGCAGCTTAGTGGGGGCGGCGTACTTC. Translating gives CASSLVGAAYF.

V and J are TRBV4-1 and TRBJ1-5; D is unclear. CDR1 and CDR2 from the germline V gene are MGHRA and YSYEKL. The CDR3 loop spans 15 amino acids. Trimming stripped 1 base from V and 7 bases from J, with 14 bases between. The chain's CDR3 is CASSQVVCFWQPQHF. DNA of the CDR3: TGCGCCAGCAGCCAAGTCGTGTGCTTTTGGCAGCCCCAGCATTTT.

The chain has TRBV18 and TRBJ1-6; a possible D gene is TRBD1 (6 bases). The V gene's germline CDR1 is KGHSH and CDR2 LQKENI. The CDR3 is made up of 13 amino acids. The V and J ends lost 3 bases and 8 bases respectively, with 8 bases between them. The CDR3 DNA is TGTGCCAGCTCACCGGCAGGGGATTCACCCCTCCACTTT. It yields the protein CASSPAGDSPLHF.